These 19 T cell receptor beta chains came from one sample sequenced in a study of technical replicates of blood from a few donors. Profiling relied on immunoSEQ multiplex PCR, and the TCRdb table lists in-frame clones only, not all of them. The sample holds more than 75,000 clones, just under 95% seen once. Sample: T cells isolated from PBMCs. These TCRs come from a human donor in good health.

The CDR3 here is CSAMAGPEQYF. The CDR3 region has the DNA TGCAGTGCTATGGCAGGTCCGGAGCAGTACTTC. This chain joins TRBV20-1 and TRBJ2-7; unclear D gene. This CDR3 is 11 amino acids long. V lost 4 bases and J lost 7, with 11 bases in between. CDR1 and CDR2 (germline): DFQATT, SNEGSKA (reference sequence).

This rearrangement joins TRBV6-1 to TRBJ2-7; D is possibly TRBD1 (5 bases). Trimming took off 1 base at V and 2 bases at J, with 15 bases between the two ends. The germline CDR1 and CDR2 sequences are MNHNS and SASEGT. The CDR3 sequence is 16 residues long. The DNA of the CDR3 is TGTGCCAGCAGTGAAGAAGCAGGGCCACCAACCTACGAGCAGTACTTC. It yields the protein CASSEEAGPPTYEQYF.

CDR3 protein: CASSLIWGGEETQYF. CDR3 DNA: TGTGCCAGCAGTTTAATCTGGGGGGGCGAAGAGACCCAGTACTTC. The genes are TRBV28 and TRBJ2-5, with D possibly TRBD2 on 7 matching bases. V lost 2 bases, J lost 3 bases, and 13 bases lay in between. The germline V gene encodes CDR1 MDHEN and CDR2 SYDVKM. CDR3 size: 15 residues. Full variable domain (rest looked up from reference TRBV28 and TRBJ2-5): DVKVTQSSRYLVKRTGEKVFLECVQDMDHENMFWYRQDPGLGLRLIYFSYDVKMKEKGDIPEGYSVSREKKERFSLILESASTNQTSMYLCASSLIWGGEETQYFGPGTRLLVL.

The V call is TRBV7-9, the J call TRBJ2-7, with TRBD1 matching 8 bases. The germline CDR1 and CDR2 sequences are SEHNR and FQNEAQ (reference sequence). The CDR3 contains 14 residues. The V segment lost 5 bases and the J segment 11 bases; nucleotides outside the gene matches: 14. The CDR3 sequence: CASSQHGQGEREYF. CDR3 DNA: TGTGCCAGCAGCCAACACGGACAGGGCGAAAGGGAGTACTTC.

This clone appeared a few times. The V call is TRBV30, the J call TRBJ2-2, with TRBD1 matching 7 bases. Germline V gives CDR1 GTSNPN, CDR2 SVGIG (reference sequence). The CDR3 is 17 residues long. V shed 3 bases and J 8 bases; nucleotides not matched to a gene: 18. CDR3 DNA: TGTGCCTGGAGCCTGGGCAAGGGGGCGGCCCCCAGAGGGGAGCTGTTTTTT. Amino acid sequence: CAWSLGKGAAPRGELFF. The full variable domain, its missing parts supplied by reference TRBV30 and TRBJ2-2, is SQTIHQWPATLVQPVGSPLSLECTVEGTSNPNLYWYRQAAGRGLQLLFYSVGIGQISSEVPQNLSASRPQDRQFILSSKKLLLSDSGFYLCAWSLGKGAAPRGELFFGEGSRLTVL.

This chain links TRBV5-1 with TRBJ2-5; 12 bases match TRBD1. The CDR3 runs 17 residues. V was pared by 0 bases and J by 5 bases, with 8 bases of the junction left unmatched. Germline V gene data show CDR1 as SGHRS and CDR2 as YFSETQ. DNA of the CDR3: TGCGCCAGCAGCTTGGCCGGAGGGACAGGGGGCGGTGAGACCCAGTACTTC. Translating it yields CASSLAGGTGGGETQYF.

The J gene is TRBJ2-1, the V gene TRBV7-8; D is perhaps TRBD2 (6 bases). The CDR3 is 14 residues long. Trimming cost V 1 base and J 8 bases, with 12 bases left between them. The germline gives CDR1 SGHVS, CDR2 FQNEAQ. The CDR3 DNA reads TGTGCCAGCAGCTTAGTGGAGGGTGTACATGAGCAGTTCTTC. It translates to CASSLVEGVHEQFF.

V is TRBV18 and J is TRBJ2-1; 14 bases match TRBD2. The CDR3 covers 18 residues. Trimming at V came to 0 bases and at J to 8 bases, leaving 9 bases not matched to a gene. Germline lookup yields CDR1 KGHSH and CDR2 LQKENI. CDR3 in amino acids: CASSPPSTSGGATDEQFF. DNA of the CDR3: TGTGCCAGCTCACCACCGTCGACTAGCGGGGGGGCCACGGATGAGCAGTTCTTC.

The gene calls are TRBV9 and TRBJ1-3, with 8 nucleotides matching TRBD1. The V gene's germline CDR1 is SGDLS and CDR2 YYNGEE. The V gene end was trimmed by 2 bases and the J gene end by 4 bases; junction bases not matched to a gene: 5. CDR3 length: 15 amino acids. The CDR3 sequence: CASSVGTGWGNTIYF. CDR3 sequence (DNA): TGTGCCAGCAGCGTTGGGACAGGTTGGGGAAACACCATATATTTT.

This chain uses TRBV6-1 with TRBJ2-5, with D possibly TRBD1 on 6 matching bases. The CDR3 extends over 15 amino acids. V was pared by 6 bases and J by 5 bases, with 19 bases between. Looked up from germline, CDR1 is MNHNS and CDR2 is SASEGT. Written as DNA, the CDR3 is TGTGCCAGCAGCCCCACGACAGGAGTATCGGAGACCCAGTACTTC. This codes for CASSPTTGVSETQYF.

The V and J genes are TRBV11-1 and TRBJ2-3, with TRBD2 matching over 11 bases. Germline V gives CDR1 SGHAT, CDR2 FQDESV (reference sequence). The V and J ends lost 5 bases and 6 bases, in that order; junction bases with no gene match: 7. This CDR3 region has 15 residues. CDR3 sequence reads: CASSQIAGGLDTQYF. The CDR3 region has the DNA TGTGCCAGCAGCCAAATAGCGGGGGGGCTTGATACGCAGTATTTT.

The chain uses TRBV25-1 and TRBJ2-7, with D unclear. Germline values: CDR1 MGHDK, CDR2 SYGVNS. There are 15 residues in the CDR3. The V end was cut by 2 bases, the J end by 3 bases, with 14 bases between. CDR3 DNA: TGTGCCAGCAGTGAAGGTAGGAGATTGAACTACGAGCAGTACTTC. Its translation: CASSEGRRLNYEQYF.

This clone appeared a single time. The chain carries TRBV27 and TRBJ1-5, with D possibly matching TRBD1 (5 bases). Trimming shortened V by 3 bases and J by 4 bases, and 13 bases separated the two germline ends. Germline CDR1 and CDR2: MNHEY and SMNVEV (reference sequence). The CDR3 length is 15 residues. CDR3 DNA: TGTGCCAGCAGTTTGTCGGGCAGGGCGAATCAGCCCCAGCATTTT. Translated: CASSLSGRANQPQHF.

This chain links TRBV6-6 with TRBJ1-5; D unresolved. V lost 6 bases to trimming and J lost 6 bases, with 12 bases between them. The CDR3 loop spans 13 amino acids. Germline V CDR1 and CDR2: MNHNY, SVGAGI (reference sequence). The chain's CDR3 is CASSSRVSQPQHF. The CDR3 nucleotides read TGTGCCAGCAGCTCTCGGGTCAGTCAGCCCCAGCATTTT.

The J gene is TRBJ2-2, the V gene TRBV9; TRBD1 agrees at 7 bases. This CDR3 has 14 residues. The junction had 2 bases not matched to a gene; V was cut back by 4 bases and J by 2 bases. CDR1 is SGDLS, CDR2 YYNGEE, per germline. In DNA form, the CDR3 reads TGTGCCAGCAGCCGGGACAGTAACACCGGGGAGCTGTTTTTT. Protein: CASSRDSNTGELFF.

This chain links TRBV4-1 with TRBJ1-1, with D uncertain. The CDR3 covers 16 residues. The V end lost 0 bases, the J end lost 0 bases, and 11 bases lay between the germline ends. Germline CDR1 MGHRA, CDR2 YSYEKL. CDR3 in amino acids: CASSQDIAAMNTEAFF. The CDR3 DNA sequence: TGCGCCAGCAGCCAAGATATTGCAGCGATGAACACTGAAGCTTTCTTT.

The CDR3 DNA follows: TGTGCCAGCAGCGGCGGGAGAACCACAGATACGCAGTATTTT. This translates into CASSGGRTTDTQYF. The chain combines TRBV6-6 with TRBJ2-3; 7 bases line up with TRBD2. Per germline, CDR1 MNHNY and CDR2 SVGAGI (reference sequence). The CDR3 runs to 14 residues. J lost 2 bases, V lost 6 bases, and 5 bases had no gene match.

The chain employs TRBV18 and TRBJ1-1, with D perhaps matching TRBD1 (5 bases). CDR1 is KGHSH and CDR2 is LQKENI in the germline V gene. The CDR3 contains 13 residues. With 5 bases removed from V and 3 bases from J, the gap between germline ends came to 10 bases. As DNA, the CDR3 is TGTGCCAGCTCAAGATTAGGGGACACTGAAGCTTTCTTT. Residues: CASSRLGDTEAFF.

CDR3 bases: TGTGCCAGCAGCGGCGGGACGGCCAGCTCTGGGGCCAACGTCCTGACTTTC. This sequence encodes CASSGGTASSGANVLTF. The rearrangement joins TRBV5-4 to TRBJ2-6; the D gene is possibly TRBD2 (6 bases). Germline CDR1 SGHNT, CDR2 YYREEE (reference sequence). The CDR3 runs to 17 residues. The V end lost 4 bases, the J end lost 0 bases, and 14 bases lay between the germline ends.